This TCR beta chain was identified during a study of shared clonotypes between healthy human individuals. The germline V gene encodes CDR1 MGHDK and CDR2 SYGVNS. This CDR3 comprises 17 residues. With 1 base removed from V and 3 bases from J, the gap between germline ends came to 18 bases. The authors' processing: Filtering differed for immunoSEQ, which gave only junction sequences without quality scores. Only in-frame clones appear in the TCRdb table, and some are missing; sequencing was by immunoSEQ multiplex PCR. The D gene and trimming were derived from the DNA, and the V and J assignments and clone size from that table. The repertoire includes some 2,000,000 clones, approximately 96% of them detected once, and 0.13% sits in the top ten.

The sequence came from a man aged 18 to 30 in good health. Material for sequencing was naive CD4+ T cells sorted from blood. Subset noted: CD45RA+ positively selected. The genes are TRBV25-1 and TRBJ1-2, with D perhaps matching TRBD1 (6 bases). CDR3 sequence: CASSEFGFGGRDYGYTF. Written as DNA, the CDR3 is TGTGCCAGCAGTGAATTCGGATTCGGGGGGCGCGACTATGGCTACACCTTC.